This T cell receptor beta chain was captured in a study of PD-1 blockade in mismatch repair-deficient tumors. Data came from immunoSEQ multiplex PCR; TCRdb stores just in-frame clones and leaves some out. The sample includes around 52,000 clones, 81% of them seen just once. The material was peripheral blood, obtained approximately 20 weeks after starting pembrolizumab. The TCR was taken from an adult with mismatch repair-deficient cancer.

As DNA, the CDR3 is TGTGCCAGCAGTCAACTAGCGAGCACAGATACGCAGTATTTT. Translating it yields CASSQLASTDTQYF. The chain has TRBV6-5 and TRBJ2-3, with TRBD2 matching 7 bases. Germline V gene data show CDR1 as MNHEY and CDR2 as SVGAGI. The CDR3 totals 14 residues. J gave up 0 bases and V 5 bases, and 2 bases lay outside the gene matches.